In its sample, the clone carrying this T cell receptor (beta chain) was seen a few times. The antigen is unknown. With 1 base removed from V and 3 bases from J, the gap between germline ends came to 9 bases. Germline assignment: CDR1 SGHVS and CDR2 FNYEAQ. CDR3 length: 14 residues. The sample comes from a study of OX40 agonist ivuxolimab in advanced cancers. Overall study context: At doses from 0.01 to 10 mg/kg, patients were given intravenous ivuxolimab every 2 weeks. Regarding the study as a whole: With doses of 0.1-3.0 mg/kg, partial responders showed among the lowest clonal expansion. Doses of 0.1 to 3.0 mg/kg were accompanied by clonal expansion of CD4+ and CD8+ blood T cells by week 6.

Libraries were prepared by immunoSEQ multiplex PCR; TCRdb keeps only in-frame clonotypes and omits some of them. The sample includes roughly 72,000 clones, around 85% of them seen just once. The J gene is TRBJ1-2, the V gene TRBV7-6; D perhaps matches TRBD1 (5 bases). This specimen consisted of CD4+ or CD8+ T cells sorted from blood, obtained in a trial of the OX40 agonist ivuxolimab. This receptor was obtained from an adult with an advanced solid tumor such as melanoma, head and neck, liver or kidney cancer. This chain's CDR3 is CASSLGPGDYGYTF. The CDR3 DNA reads TGTGCCAGCAGCTTAGGTCCGGGGGACTATGGCTACACCTTC.